This entry describes one T cell receptor (beta chain). Its antigen is unknown. These data belong to a study of beta chain features in type 1 diabetes. Whole-study context: Across every sample, over 100 million sorted cells were examined in total.

TCRB transcripts that were expressed got sequenced, as all of the isolated RNA had been reverse transcribed. Clones were read by immunoSEQ multiplex PCR, and TCRdb kept only the in-frame ones, dropping some. The sample records over 300,000 clones, around 8% being singletons. Broader study findings: A greater similarity of naive, central memory and Treg TCRB repertoires was seen among patients than among healthy donors. Patients with type 1 diabetes carried fewer insertions and had more deletions at their VDJ junctions.

Each of the CD4+ naive, central memory, regulatory and stem cell-like memory populations was sorted via CD45RO/CCR7/CD25/CD127/CD95/CD27. The receptor was isolated from a woman aged 18 to 35 in good health. The sequenced sample was central memory CD4+ T cells from blood.

CDR3 nucleotide sequence: TGCGCCAGCAGCTTGGATACGGGGAGTGTGGCCTACGAGCAGTACTTC. It translates to CASSLDTGSVAYEQYF. V usage is TRBV5-1 and J usage is TRBJ2-7, with D possibly TRBD2 on 5 matching bases. With 0 bases removed from V and 2 bases from J, the gap between germline ends came to 15 bases. Germline V lookup: CDR1 SGHRS, CDR2 YFSETQ. This CDR3 has 16 residues.